The clone carrying this T cell receptor beta chain was recorded once. These data belong to a study of technical replicates of blood from a handful of donors. Germline CDR1 reads SGHTA; CDR2 reads FQGNSA. The CDR3 covers 14 residues. The V gene end was trimmed by 6 bases and the J gene end by 9 bases; junction bases not matched to a gene: 12. Sequencing used immunoSEQ multiplex PCR; TCRdb keeps in-frame clones, though not all of them. Of 45,000 to 60,000 clones in the sample, approximately 94% are singletons; the top ten hold about 2.9%. V and J are TRBV7-2 and TRBJ2-3; 7 positions match TRBD1. Input material: PBMCs. This TCR derives from a human donor in good health. Some clones in this sample may be carry-over from other donors' samples. CDR3: CASSLMTGSATQYF. In DNA, the CDR3 is TGTGCCAGCAGTTTGATGACAGGGTCGGCGACGCAGTATTTT.